This T cell receptor (beta chain) was observed in a study of blood T cell repertoires in COVID-19. This clone was detected once. The length of the CDR3 is 16 residues. Germline lookup yields CDR1 MNHNS and CDR2 SASEGT. Trimming removed 2 bases from V and 5 bases from J, with 15 bases in between. This study enrolled people aged about 18 to 95 from about 24 US geographic areas. During the 2 weeks before they entered the study, exposed participants had met someone with a PCR-confirmed or clinician-diagnosed COVID-19 case. Profiling relied on immunoSEQ multiplex PCR, and the TCRdb table lists in-frame clones only, not all of them. The sample lists a few hundred thousand clones, approximately 82% occurring once.

The chain links TRBV6-1 to TRBJ1-4; D is perhaps TRBD1 (6 bases). Sequencing was performed on PBMCs or T cells enriched from blood (not recorded which). The receptor was derived from a man between 35 and 55 years old who had been exposed to COVID-19. CDR3 sequence (DNA): TGTGCCAGCAGTGAAAGGAGCGGGGGGCGGAATGAAAAACTGTTTTTT. Translating gives CASSERSGGRNEKLFF.